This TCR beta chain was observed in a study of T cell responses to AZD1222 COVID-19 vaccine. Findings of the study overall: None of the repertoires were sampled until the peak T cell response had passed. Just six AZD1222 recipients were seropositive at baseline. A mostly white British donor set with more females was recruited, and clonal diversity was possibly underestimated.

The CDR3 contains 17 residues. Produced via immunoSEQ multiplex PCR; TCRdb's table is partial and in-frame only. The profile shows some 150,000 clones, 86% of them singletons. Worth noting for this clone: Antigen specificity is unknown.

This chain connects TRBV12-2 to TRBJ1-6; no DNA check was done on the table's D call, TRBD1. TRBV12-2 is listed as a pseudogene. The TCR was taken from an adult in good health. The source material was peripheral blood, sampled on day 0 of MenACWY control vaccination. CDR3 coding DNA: TGTGCAAGTCGAGTGAAGGGGATTTACTCCTATAATTCACCCCTCCACTTT. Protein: CASRVKGIYSYNSPLHF.